This T cell receptor beta chain is drawn from a study of blood T cell repertoires in COVID-19. Only in-frame clones appear in the TCRdb table, and some are missing; sequencing was by immunoSEQ multiplex PCR. The sample has around 260,000 clones, 84% seen once. Trimming removed 3 bases from V and 4 bases from J, with 13 bases in between. The CDR3 covers 14 residues. Germline V gives CDR1 DFQATT, CDR2 SNEGSKA (reference sequence). This receptor was taken from a man in his sixties with acute or convalescent COVID-19. The chain uses TRBV20-1 and TRBJ2-1; D might be TRBD1 (5 bases). The sequencing sample was made of peripheral blood. This CDR3 reads CSASKAGSYNEQFF. The CDR3 coding sequence is TGCAGTGCTAGTAAGGCAGGGTCGTACAATGAGCAGTTCTTC.